The 4 T cell receptor beta chains given below trace back to one sample, sequenced in a study of cytomegalovirus exposure and HLA in healthy donors. PCR involved 60 Vbeta and 13 Jbeta primers. Produced via immunoSEQ multiplex PCR; TCRdb's table is partial and in-frame only. The sample has 200,000 or so clones, around 83% seen once. The sequencing input was PBMCs. These receptor sequences come from a woman between 45 and 60 years old in good health and CMV-seropositive.

V gene TRBV19 combines with J gene TRBJ2-2; D is unresolved. This CDR3 contains 14 residues. Per the germline V gene, CDR1 is LNHDA and CDR2 is SQIVND (reference sequence). Trimming removed 1 base at V and 3 bases at J, with 6 bases between. The CDR3 spells CASSIARDTGELFF. The DNA of the CDR3 is TGTGCCAGTAGTATAGCTCGGGACACCGGGGAGCTGTTTTTT.

The rearrangement uses TRBV25-1 and TRBJ2-3; possibly TRBD1 for D (6 bases). Per the germline V gene, CDR1 is MGHDK and CDR2 is SYGVNS. The CDR3 totals 16 residues. The V and J ends lost 3 bases and 2 bases respectively, with 15 bases between them. The CDR3 loop reads CASSDHLGGYTDTQYF. The DNA for the CDR3 is TGTGCCAGCAGTGACCACCTAGGGGGTTACACAGATACGCAGTATTTT.

In its sample, this clone was seen once. The chain recombines TRBV28 with TRBJ1-2, with a weak D call TRBD1 (5 bases). The V and J ends lost 2 bases and 2 bases respectively, with 15 bases between them. The CDR3 loop spans 16 amino acids. Germline assignment: CDR1 MDHEN and CDR2 SYDVKM. In nucleotides, the CDR3 is TGTGCCAGCAGTTTAGGGGCAGGGAGGGAGAACTATGGCTACACCTTC. It specifies CASSLGAGRENYGYTF.

CDR3 residues: CASSSSGGASNEQFF. In DNA, the CDR3 is TGCGCCAGCAGCTCAAGCGGGGGGGCCAGCAATGAGCAGTTCTTC. The V call is TRBV5-1, the J call TRBJ2-1, with TRBD2 matching over 10 bases. Per the germline V gene, CDR1 is SGHRS and CDR2 is YFSETQ. The CDR3 contains 15 residues. V dropped 3 bases and J dropped 6; count of bases not matched to a gene: 6.